The clone carrying this TCR beta chain was observed a single time. This specimen belongs to a study of cytotoxic CD8 clonotypes in ibrutinib-treated CLL. V was pared by 2 bases and J by 5 bases, with 34 bases between. Germline CDR1 reads MNHEY; CDR2 reads SMNVEV (reference sequence). CDR3 length: 21 residues. The method was immunoSEQ multiplex PCR; TCRdb's version includes in-frame clones alone and lacks a portion of them. The table shows 95,000 to 100,000 clones, with around 73% occurring only once. This specimen consisted of PBMCs, obtained after 12 months of ibrutinib treatment. The sequence was obtained from a human donor with chronic lymphocytic leukemia. This sequence joins TRBV27 and TRBJ2-7; possibly TRBD1 for D (7 bases). This chain's CDR3 is CASSLEIPGQWGDGLFNEQYF. In DNA form, the CDR3 reads TGTGCCAGCAGTTTAGAGATTCCGGGACAGTGGGGCGACGGACTATTTAACGAGCAGTACTTC.